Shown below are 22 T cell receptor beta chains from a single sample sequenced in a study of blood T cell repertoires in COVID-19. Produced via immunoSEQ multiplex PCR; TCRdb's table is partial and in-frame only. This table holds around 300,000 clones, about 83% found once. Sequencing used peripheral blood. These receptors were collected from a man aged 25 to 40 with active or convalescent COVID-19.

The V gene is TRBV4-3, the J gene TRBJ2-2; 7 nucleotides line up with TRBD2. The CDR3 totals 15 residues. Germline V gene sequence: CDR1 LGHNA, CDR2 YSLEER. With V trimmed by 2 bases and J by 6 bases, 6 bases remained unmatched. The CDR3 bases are TGCGCCAGCAGCCAAACCACGGGGGGAGCCGGGGAGCTGTTTTTT. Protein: CASSQTTGGAGELFF.

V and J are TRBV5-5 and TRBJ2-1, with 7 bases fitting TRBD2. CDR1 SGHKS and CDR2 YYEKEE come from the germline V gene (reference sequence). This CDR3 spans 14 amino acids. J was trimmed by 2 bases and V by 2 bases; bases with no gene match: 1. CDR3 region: CASSLTSAYNEQFF. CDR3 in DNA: TGTGCCAGCAGCTTAACTAGCGCCTACAATGAGCAGTTCTTC.

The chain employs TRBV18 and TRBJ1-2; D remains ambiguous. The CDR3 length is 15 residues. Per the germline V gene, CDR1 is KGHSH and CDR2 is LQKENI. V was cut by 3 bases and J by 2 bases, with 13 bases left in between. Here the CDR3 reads CASSPRDTSNYGYTF. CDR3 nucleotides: TGTGCCAGCTCACCCCGAGACACCTCGAACTATGGCTACACCTTC.

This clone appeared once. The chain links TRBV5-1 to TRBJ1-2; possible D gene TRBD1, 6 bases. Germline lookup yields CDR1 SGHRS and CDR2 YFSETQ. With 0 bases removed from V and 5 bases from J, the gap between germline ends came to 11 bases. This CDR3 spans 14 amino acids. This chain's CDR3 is CASSLAGAEYGYTF. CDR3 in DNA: TGCGCCAGCAGCTTGGCAGGGGCGGAGTATGGCTACACCTTC.

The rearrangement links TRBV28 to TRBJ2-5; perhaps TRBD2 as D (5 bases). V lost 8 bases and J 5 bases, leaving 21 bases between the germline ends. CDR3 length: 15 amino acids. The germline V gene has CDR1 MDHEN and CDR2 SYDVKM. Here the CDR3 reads CASQSSPDRGETQYF. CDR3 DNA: TGTGCCAGCCAGTCATCCCCGGACCGAGGGGAGACCCAGTACTTC.

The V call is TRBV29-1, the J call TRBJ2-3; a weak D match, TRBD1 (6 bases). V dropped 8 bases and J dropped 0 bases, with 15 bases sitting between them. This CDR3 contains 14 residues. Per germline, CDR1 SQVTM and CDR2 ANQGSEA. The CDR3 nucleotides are TGCAGCCTGGCCGGGACAACGAGCACAGATACGCAGTATTTT. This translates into CSLAGTTSTDTQYF.

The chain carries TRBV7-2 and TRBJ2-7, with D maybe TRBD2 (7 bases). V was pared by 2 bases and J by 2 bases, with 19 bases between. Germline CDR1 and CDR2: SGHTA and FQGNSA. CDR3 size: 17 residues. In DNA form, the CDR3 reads TGTGCCAGCAGCTTAAGGGGGGGGGCCCAGCGTGCCTACGAGCAGTACTTC. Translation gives CASSLRGGAQRAYEQYF.

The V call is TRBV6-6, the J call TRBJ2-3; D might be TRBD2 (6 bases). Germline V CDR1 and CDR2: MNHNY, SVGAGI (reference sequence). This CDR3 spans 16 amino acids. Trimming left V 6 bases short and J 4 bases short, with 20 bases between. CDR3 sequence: CASRPPGGVVADTQYF. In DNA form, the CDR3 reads TGTGCCAGCAGACCACCCGGAGGGGTTGTAGCAGATACGCAGTATTTT.

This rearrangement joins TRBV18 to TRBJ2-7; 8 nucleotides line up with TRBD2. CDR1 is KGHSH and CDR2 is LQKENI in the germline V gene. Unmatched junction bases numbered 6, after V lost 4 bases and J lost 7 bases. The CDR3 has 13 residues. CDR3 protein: CASSLGTSREQYF. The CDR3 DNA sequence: TGTGCCAGCTCACTCGGGACTAGTCGGGAGCAGTACTTC.

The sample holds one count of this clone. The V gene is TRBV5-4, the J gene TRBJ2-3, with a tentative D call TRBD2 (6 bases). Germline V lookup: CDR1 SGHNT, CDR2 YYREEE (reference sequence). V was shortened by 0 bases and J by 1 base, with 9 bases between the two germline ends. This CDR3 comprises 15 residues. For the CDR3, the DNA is TGTGCCAGCAGCTTGGGAGGGACTGGCACAGATACGCAGTATTTT. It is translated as CASSLGGTGTDTQYF.

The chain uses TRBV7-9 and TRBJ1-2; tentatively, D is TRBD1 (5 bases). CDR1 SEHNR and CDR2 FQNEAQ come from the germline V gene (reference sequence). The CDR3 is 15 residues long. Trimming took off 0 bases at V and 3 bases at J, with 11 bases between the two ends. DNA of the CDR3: TGTGCCAGCAGCTTAGCGGGGGGGTCGGACTATGGCTACACCTTC. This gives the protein CASSLAGGSDYGYTF.

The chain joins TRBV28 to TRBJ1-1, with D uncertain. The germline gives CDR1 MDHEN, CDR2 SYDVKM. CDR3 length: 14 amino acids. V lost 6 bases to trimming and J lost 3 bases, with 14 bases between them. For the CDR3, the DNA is TGTGCCAGCAGGCCCCCCGGGTCGTACACTGAAGCTTTCTTT. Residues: CASRPPGSYTEAFF.

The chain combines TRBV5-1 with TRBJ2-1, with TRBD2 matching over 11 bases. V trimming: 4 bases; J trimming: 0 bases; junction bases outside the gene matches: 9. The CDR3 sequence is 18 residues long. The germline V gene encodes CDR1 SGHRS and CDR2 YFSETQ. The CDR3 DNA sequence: TGCGCCAGCAGCACCGGGACTAGCGGCTCGAGCTCCTACAATGAGCAGTTCTTC. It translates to CASSTGTSGSSSYNEQFF.

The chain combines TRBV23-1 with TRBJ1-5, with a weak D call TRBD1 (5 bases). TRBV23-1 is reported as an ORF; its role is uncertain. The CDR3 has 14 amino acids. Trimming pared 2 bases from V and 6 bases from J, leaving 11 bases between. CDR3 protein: CASSQVRGPQPQHF. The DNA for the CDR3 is TGCGCCAGCAGTCAAGTAAGGGGCCCTCAGCCCCAGCATTTT.

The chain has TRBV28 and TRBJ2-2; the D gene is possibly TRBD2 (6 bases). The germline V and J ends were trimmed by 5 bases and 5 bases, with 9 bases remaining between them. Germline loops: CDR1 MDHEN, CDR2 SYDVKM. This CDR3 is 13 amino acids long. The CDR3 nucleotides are TGTGCCAGCAGTCTAGGGAGGACCGGGGAGCTGTTTTTT. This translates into CASSLGRTGELFF.

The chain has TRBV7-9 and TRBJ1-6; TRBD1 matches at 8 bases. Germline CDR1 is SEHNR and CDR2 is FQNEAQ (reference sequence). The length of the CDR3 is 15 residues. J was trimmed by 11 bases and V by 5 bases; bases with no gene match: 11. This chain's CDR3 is CASSTSDRELTPLHF. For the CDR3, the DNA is TGTGCCAGCAGCACCTCGGACAGGGAGTTGACACCCCTCCACTTT.

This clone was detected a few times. The CDR3 sequence: CASSSAGNTIYF. The CDR3, as DNA: TGTGCCAGCAGTTCCGCTGGAAACACCATATATTTT. The V and J genes are TRBV28 and TRBJ1-3, with D unresolved. Trimming left V 4 bases short and J 2 bases short, with 3 bases between. Germline V gene sequence: CDR1 MDHEN, CDR2 SYDVKM. This CDR3 region has 12 residues. The variable domain in full, with the rest retrieved from reference TRBV28 and TRBJ1-3, is DVKVTQSSRYLVKRTGEKVFLECVQDMDHENMFWYRQDPGLGLRLIYFSYDVKMKEKGDIPEGYSVSREKKERFSLILESASTNQTSMYLCASSSAGNTIYFGEGSWLTVV.

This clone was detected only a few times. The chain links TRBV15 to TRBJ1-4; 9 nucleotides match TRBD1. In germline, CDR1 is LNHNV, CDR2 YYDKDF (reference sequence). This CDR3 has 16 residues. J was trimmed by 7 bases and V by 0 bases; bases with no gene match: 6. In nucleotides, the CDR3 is TGTGCCACCAGCAGAGATCGGGAACAGGGGGCTGAAAAACTGTTTTTT. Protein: CATSRDREQGAEKLFF.

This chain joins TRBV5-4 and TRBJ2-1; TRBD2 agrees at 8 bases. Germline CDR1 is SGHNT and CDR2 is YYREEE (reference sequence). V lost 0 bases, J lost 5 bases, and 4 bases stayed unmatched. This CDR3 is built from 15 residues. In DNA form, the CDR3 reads TGTGCCAGCAGCTTGGCCTCGCGGGGGGACAATGAGCAGTTCTTC. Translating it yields CASSLASRGDNEQFF.

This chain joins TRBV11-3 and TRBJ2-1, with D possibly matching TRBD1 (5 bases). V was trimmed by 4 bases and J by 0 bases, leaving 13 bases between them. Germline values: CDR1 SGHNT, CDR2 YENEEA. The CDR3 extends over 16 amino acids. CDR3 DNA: TGTGCCAGCAGCTCGCAGGGTGACAGCTCCTACAATGAGCAGTTCTTC. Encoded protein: CASSSQGDSSYNEQFF.

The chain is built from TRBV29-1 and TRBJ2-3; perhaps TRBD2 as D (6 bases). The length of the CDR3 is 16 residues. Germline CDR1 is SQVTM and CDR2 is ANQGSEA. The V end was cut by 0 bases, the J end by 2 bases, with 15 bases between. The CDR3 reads CSVEDLRDLPTDTQYF. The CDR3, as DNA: TGCAGCGTTGAAGATCTCCGGGACTTGCCCACAGATACGCAGTATTTT.

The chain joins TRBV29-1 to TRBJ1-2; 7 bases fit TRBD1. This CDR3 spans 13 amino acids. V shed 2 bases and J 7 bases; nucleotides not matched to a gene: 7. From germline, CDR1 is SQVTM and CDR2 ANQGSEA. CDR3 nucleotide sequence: TGCAGCGTTGAATCGGACAGGCAGGGTGGCTACACCTTC. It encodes CSVESDRQGGYTF.